Listed here are 26 T cell receptor beta chains from one sample, sequenced in a study of graft-versus-host responses after intestinal transplantation. The antigens of these receptors remain unknown. Clones were read by immunoSEQ multiplex PCR, and TCRdb kept only the in-frame ones, dropping some. This table holds tens of thousands of clones, around nine tenths found once. This sample comprised unstimulated CD4+ T cells sorted from spleen or lymph node cells, obtained before transplant. These receptors all stem from a human donor who was the organ donor for an intestinal transplant.

This chain connects TRBV5-4 to TRBJ2-5; 14 positions match TRBD2. CDR1 SGHNT and CDR2 YYREEE come from the germline V gene (reference sequence). Trimming removed 0 bases from V and 2 bases from J; junction bases left unmatched: 0. The CDR3 is 16 amino acids. The CDR3 coding sequence is TGTGCCAGCAGCTTGGGACTAGCGGGAGGGCAAGAGACCCAGTACTTC. Its translation is CASSLGLAGGQETQYF.

The CDR3 sequence is CASSLSRGPQETQYF. CDR3 DNA: TGCGCCAGCAGCCTGTCCAGGGGGCCCCAAGAGACCCAGTACTTC. This chain joins TRBV5-1 and TRBJ2-5; 8 bases agree with TRBD1. The ends lost 4 bases at V and 1 base at J; junction bases unmatched: 6. This CDR3 contains 15 residues. Germline V CDR1 and CDR2: SGHRS, YFSETQ.

This chain joins TRBV30 and TRBJ2-4; 7 bases line up with TRBD1. CDR3 length: 15 residues. Trimming removed 4 bases from V and 7 bases from J; junction bases left unmatched: 13. CDR1 and CDR2 (germline): GTSNPN, SVGIG (reference sequence). CDR3 protein: CAWTGDSRRGNIQYF. The CDR3 region has the DNA TGTGCCTGGACCGGGGACAGCCGGCGAGGGAACATTCAGTACTTC.

This clone was found once. The CDR3 reads CSVGGVRVRSGGSSGANVLTF. For the CDR3, the DNA is TGCAGCGTTGGAGGCGTGAGGGTTCGTAGCGGGGGGAGCTCTGGGGCCAACGTCCTGACTTTC. The chain combines TRBV29-1 with TRBJ2-6, with 10 bases lining up with TRBD2. J gave up 0 bases and V 4 bases, and 18 bases lay outside the gene matches. Germline V lookup: CDR1 SQVTM, CDR2 ANQGSEA. The CDR3 has 21 amino acids. Filled out from reference TRBV29-1 and TRBJ2-6, the complete variable domain reads SAVISQKPSRDICQRGTSLTIQCQVDSQVTMMFWYRQQPGQSLTLIATANQGSEATYESGFVIDKFPISRPNLTFSTLTVSNMSPEDSSIYLCSVGGVRVRSGGSSGANVLTFGAGSRLTVL.

The chain employs TRBV7-9 and TRBJ1-2; D ambiguous. The V gene's germline CDR1 is SEHNR and CDR2 FQNEAQ (reference sequence). There are 11 residues in the CDR3. V lost 1 base to trimming and J lost 7 bases, with 4 bases between them. The CDR3 protein is CASSLDRGYTF. The CDR3 coding sequence is TGTGCCAGCAGCTTAGATCGTGGCTACACCTTC.

This clone was picked up one time. The chain carries TRBV5-4 and TRBJ2-7, with D tentatively TRBD1 or TRBD2 (5 bases each). Trimming removed 3 bases from V and 2 bases from J, with 12 bases in between. The CDR3 is 14 amino acids. Germline V CDR1 and CDR2: SGHNT, YYREEE (reference sequence). CDR3 residues: CASSSRDGPYEQYF. The CDR3 DNA follows: TGTGCCAGCAGCTCAAGGGACGGGCCCTACGAGCAGTACTTC.

This clone was recorded once. The CDR3 DNA follows: TGTGCCTGGAGTCTTGGATACAATGAGCAGTTCTTC. It specifies CAWSLGYNEQFF. The V call is TRBV30, the J call TRBJ2-1; unclear D gene. With 2 bases removed from V and 4 bases from J, the gap between germline ends came to 6 bases. CDR1 and CDR2 (germline): GTSNPN, SVGIG (reference sequence). The CDR3 is made up of 12 amino acids.

The V and J genes are TRBV2 and TRBJ2-3, with TRBD2 matching over 14 bases. V dropped 4 bases and J dropped 6; count of bases not matched to a gene: 3. The germline V gene has CDR1 SNHLY and CDR2 FYNNEI. This CDR3 is built from 15 residues. CDR3 amino acids: CASSGGLAGADTQYF. CDR3 in DNA: TGTGCCAGCAGTGGGGGACTAGCGGGAGCGGATACGCAGTATTTT. Complete variable domain (other parts from reference TRBV2 and TRBJ2-3): EPEVTQTPSHQVTQMGQEVILRCVPISNHLYFYWYRQILGQKVEFLVSFYNNEISEKSEIFDDQFSVERPDGSNFTLKIRSTKLEDSAMYFCASSGGLAGADTQYFGPGTRLTVL.

This clone has only one observation. V usage is TRBV28 and J usage is TRBJ1-1; D is unclear. The ends were cut back, 3 bases at V and 1 base at J, with 12 bases in the middle. There are 15 residues in the CDR3. CDR1 is MDHEN, CDR2 SYDVKM, per germline. CDR3 loop: CASSFWQAKNTEAFF. The CDR3 region has the DNA TGTGCCAGCAGTTTTTGGCAGGCCAAGAACACTGAAGCTTTCTTT. The variable domain in full, completed from reference TRBV28 and TRBJ1-1, reads DVKVTQSSRYLVKRTGEKVFLECVQDMDHENMFWYRQDPGLGLRLIYFSYDVKMKEKGDIPEGYSVSREKKERFSLILESASTNQTSMYLCASSFWQAKNTEAFFGQGTRLTVV.

This clone has only one observation. This sequence joins TRBV4-3 and TRBJ2-1; 14 positions agree with TRBD2. Germline CDR1 is LGHNA and CDR2 is YSLEER. J gave up 3 bases and V 3 bases, and 4 bases lay outside the gene matches. This CDR3 has 17 residues. The CDR3 spells CASSQRLAGGFYNEQFF. As DNA, the CDR3 is TGCGCCAGCAGCCAGAGACTAGCGGGAGGGTTCTACAATGAGCAGTTCTTC.

The V gene is TRBV4-2, the J gene TRBJ2-7; TRBD2 matches 12 bases. The trim removed 0 bases at V and 4 bases at J, leaving 4 bases unmatched. CDR1 LGHNA and CDR2 YNFKEQ come from the germline V gene. CDR3 length: 16 residues. CDR3 sequence reads: CASSQDTSGRIYEQYF. In DNA, the CDR3 is TGTGCCAGCAGCCAAGATACTAGCGGGAGGATATACGAGCAGTACTTC.

V is TRBV5-1 and J is TRBJ2-1; 14 nucleotides line up with TRBD2. Germline V gene lookup returns CDR1 SGHRS and CDR2 YFSETQ. Trimming cost V 3 bases and J 6 bases; bases outside gene matches: 8. The CDR3 extends over 17 amino acids. This CDR3 reads CASSSLGTSGRGNEQFF. CDR3 sequence (DNA): TGCGCCAGCAGCTCCTTGGGGACTAGCGGGAGAGGCAATGAGCAGTTCTTC.

This chain's CDR3 is CASSKDSHYSGANVLTF. In DNA, the CDR3 is TGTGCCAGTAGTAAGGACAGTCACTACTCTGGGGCCAACGTCCTGACTTTC. The chain has TRBV19 and TRBJ2-6; weak D call: TRBD1 (6 bases). Germline values: CDR1 LNHDA, CDR2 SQIVND (reference sequence). V was pared by 4 bases and J by 0 bases, with 13 bases between. The CDR3 extends over 17 amino acids.

Only one count was recorded for this clone. The J gene is TRBJ1-3, the V gene TRBV7-8; no definite D call. The CDR3 covers 15 residues. Trimming took off 1 base at V and 2 bases at J, with 9 bases between the two ends. Germline CDR1 is SGHVS and CDR2 is FQNEAQ. DNA for the CDR3: TGTGCCAGCAGCTTAGTATCGGGAACTGGAAACACCATATATTTT. It yields the protein CASSLVSGTGNTIYF.

This clone is a singleton in its sample. The chain uses TRBV5-1 and TRBJ2-3; unclear D gene. Trimming took 0 bases from V and 0 from J, leaving 14 bases between them. CDR1 and CDR2 from the germline V gene are SGHRS and YFSETQ. The CDR3 has 17 amino acids. The CDR3, as DNA: TGCGCCAGCAGCTTGGAGTCACTATCACTGAGCACAGATACGCAGTATTTT. Residues: CASSLESLSLSTDTQYF. The full variable domain, with the rest looked up from reference TRBV5-1 and TRBJ2-3, is KAGVTQTPRYLIKTRGQQVTLSCSPISGHRSVSWYQQTPGQGLQFLFEYFSETQRNKGNFPGRFSGRQFSNSRSEMNVSTLELGDSALYLCASSLESLSLSTDTQYFGPGTRLTVL.

This clone showed up just once. This rearrangement joins TRBV6-5 to TRBJ1-2; TRBD1 is a possible D gene (5 bases). Trimming took off 6 bases at V and 1 base at J, with 12 bases between the two ends. This CDR3 is 14 amino acids long. Germline V gene data show CDR1 as MNHEY and CDR2 as SVGAGI. CDR3 loop: CASREGRGNYGYTF. The DNA of the CDR3 is TGTGCCAGCAGGGAGGGGAGGGGTAACTATGGCTACACCTTC.

V gene TRBV5-6 combines with J gene TRBJ1-3; D is perhaps TRBD1 (5 bases). CDR3 length: 14 amino acids. CDR1 is SGHDT and CDR2 is YYEEEE in the germline V gene. V shed 2 bases and J shed 2 bases, with 8 bases lying between them. In nucleotides, the CDR3 is TGTGCCAGCAGCTTAAGGGGAGCTGGAAACACCATATATTTT. Amino acid sequence: CASSLRGAGNTIYF.

The CDR3 DNA reads as TGTGCCAGCTCAACCGGGACAGGTGTCGCAGATACGCAGTATTTT. Translating it yields CASSTGTGVADTQYF. The chain combines TRBV18 with TRBJ2-3, with 8 bases lining up with TRBD1. V was pared by 5 bases and J by 4 bases, with 8 bases of the junction left unmatched. Germline V lookup: CDR1 KGHSH, CDR2 LQKENI. This CDR3 has 15 amino acids.

The J gene is TRBJ2-2, the V gene TRBV5-1; D may match TRBD1 or TRBD2 (5 bases each). The CDR3 extends over 14 amino acids. From germline, CDR1 is SGHRS and CDR2 YFSETQ. V was shortened by 3 bases and J by 6 bases, with 12 bases between the two germline ends. The DNA of the CDR3 is TGCGCCAGCAGCTGGGGACGGTCGCCCGGGGAGCTGTTTTTT. Its protein is CASSWGRSPGELFF. Together with reference TRBV5-1 and TRBJ2-2, the CDR3 gives the full variable domain: KAGVTQTPRYLIKTRGQQVTLSCSPISGHRSVSWYQQTPGQGLQFLFEYFSETQRNKGNFPGRFSGRQFSNSRSEMNVSTLELGDSALYLCASSWGRSPGELFFGEGSRLTVL.

This clone was recorded once. The V call is TRBV30, the J call TRBJ2-1, with 7 bases matching TRBD2. The CDR3 runs to 15 residues. Trimming removed 2 bases from V and 5 bases from J; junction bases left unmatched: 9. The germline CDR1 and CDR2 sequences are GTSNPN and SVGIG (reference sequence). CDR3 loop: CAWSTASGAHNEQFF. In nucleotides, the CDR3 is TGTGCCTGGAGTACGGCTAGCGGCGCCCACAATGAGCAGTTCTTC.

The J gene is TRBJ2-3, the V gene TRBV5-1, with 9 bases matching TRBD1. The CDR3 has 16 residues. V was clipped by 0 bases and J by 1 base; unmatched bases: 3. CDR1 is SGHRS, CDR2 YFSETQ, per germline. The CDR3 spells CASSLGDRGGTDTQYF. CDR3 in DNA: TGCGCCAGCAGCTTGGGCGACAGGGGGGGCACAGATACGCAGTATTTT.

This clone occurred once. This sequence joins TRBV6-5 and TRBJ2-6; D ambiguous. There are 16 residues in the CDR3. V was pared by 2 bases and J by 0 bases, with 8 bases between. Germline values: CDR1 MNHEY, CDR2 SVGAGI. CDR3 sequence: CASSYAPSSGANVLTF. CDR3 sequence (DNA): TGTGCCAGCAGTTACGCCCCCAGCTCTGGGGCCAACGTCCTGACTTTC.

This chain uses TRBV2 with TRBJ1-6; D may be TRBD1 (6 bases). The V gene's germline CDR1 is SNHLY and CDR2 FYNNEI. Trimming shortened V by 4 bases and J by 6 bases, and 7 bases separated the two germline ends. This CDR3 is 13 amino acids long. The CDR3 region is CASSGQVNSPLHF. The CDR3 nucleotides are TGTGCCAGCAGTGGACAGGTTAATTCACCCCTCCACTTT.

The rearrangement uses TRBV19 and TRBJ2-5, with TRBD1 identical over 7 bases. The CDR3 consists of 14 residues. CDR1 LNHDA and CDR2 SQIVND come from the germline V gene (reference sequence). The junction had 6 bases not matched to a gene; V was cut back by 3 bases and J by 5 bases. For the CDR3, the DNA is TGTGCCAGTAGTATTAGGGGGCGCGGGGAGACCCAGTACTTC. As protein: CASSIRGRGETQYF.

The genes are TRBV10-3 and TRBJ2-5; D gene ambiguous. Trimming left V 6 bases short and J 5 bases short, with 10 bases between. The CDR3 consists of 12 residues. The germline V gene encodes CDR1 ENHRY and CDR2 SYGVKD. As DNA, the CDR3 is TGTGCCATCAGCCCCGCGGAGGAGACCCAGTACTTC. Protein: CAISPAEETQYF.

The chain is built from TRBV7-2 and TRBJ2-7; D is unclear. Germline CDR1 and CDR2: SGHTA and FQGNSA. V dropped 5 bases and J dropped 4 bases, with 6 bases sitting between them. The CDR3 is 11 amino acids. The CDR3 here is CASSVGYEQYF. The CDR3 coding sequence is TGTGCCAGCAGCGTAGGATACGAGCAGTACTTC. The full variable domain, with the rest looked up from reference TRBV7-2 and TRBJ2-7, is GAGVSQSPSNKVTEKGKDVELRCDPISGHTALYWYRQSLGQGLEFLIYFQGNSAPDKSGLPSDRFSAERTGGSVSTLTIQRTQQEDSAVYLCASSVGYEQYFGPGTRLTVT.